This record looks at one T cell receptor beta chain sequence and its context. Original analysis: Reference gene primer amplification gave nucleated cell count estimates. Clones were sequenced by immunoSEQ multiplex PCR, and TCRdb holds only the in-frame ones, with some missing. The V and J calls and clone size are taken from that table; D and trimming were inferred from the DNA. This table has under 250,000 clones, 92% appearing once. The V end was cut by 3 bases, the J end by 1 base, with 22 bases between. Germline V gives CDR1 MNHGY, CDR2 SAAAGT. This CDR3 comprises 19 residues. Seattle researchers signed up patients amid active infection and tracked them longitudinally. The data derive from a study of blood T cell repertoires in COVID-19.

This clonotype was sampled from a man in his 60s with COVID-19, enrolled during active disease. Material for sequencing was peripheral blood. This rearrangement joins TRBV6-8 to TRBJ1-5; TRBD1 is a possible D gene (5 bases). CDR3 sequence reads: CASSYCVQGDILSNQPQHF. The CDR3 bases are TGTGCCAGCAGTTATTGCGTCCAGGGTGATATTCTAAGCAATCAGCCCCAGCATTTT.